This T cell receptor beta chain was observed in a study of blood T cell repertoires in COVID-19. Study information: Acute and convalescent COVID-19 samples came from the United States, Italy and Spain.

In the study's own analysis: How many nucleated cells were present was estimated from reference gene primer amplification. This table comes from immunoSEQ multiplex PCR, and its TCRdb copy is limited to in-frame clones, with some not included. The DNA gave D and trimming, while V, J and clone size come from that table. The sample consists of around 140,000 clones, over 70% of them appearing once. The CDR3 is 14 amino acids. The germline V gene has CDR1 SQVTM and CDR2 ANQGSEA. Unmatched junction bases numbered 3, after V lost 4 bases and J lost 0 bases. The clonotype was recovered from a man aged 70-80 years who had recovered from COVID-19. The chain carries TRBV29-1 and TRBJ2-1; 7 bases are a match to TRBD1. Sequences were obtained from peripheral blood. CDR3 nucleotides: TGCAGCGTTGCCCGACAGGGCTCCTACAATGAGCAGTTCTTC. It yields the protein CSVARQGSYNEQFF.